This T cell receptor beta chain was found in a study of shared clonotypes between healthy human individuals. Study information: Contributing individuals were a couple of females and three males aged 18 to 49.

Only in-frame clones appear in the TCRdb table, and some are missing; sequencing was by immunoSEQ multiplex PCR. The sample carries 950,000 to 1,300,000 clones, more than 60% recorded once. This clone was seen more than once but under ten times. Trimming removed 3 bases from V and 6 bases from J, with 5 bases in between. CDR3 length: 10 residues. Looked up from germline, CDR1 is SQVTM and CDR2 is ANQGSEA. Sequencing was carried out using memory CD4+ T cells sorted from blood. Subset of the sample: CD45RA-negative fraction. The rearrangement joins TRBV29-1 to TRBJ1-1, with D uncertain. This receptor was identified in a man aged 18 to 30 in good health. CDR3 residues: CSVDTSEAFF. The DNA for the CDR3 is TGCAGCGTTGACACCTCTGAAGCTTTCTTT.